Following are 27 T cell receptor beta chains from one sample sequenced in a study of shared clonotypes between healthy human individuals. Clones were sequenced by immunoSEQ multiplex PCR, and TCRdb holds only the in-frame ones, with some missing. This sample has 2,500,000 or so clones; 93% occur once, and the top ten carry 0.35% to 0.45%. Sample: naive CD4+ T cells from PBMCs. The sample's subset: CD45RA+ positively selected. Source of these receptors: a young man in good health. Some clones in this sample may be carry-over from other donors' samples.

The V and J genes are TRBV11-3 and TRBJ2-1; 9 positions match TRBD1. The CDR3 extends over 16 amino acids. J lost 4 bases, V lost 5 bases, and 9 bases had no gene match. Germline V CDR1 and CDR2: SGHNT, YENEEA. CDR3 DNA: TGTGCCAGCAGCACTAGGGGGACAGGGATTTACAATGAGCAGTTCTTC. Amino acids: CASSTRGTGIYNEQFF.

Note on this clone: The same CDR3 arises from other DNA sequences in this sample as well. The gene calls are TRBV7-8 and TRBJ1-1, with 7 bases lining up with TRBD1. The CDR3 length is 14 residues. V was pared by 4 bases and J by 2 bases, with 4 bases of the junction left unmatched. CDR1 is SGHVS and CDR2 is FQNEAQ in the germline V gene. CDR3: CASSSGQPNTEAFF. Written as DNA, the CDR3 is TGTGCCAGCAGCTCGGGACAGCCCAACACTGAAGCTTTCTTT. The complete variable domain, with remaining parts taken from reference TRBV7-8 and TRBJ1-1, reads GAGVSQSPRYKVAKRGQDVALRCDPISGHVSLFWYQQALGQGPEFLTYFQNEAQLDKSGLPSDRFFAERPEGSVSTLKIQRTQQEDSAVYLCASSSGQPNTEAFFGQGTRLTVV.

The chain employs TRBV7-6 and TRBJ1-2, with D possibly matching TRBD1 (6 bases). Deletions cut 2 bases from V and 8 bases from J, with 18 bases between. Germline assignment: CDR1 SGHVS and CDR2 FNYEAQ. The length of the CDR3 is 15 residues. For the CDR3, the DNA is TGTGCCAGCAGCTTAACGCCGGGGGCATCAACCGGCTACACCTTC. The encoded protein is CASSLTPGASTGYTF.

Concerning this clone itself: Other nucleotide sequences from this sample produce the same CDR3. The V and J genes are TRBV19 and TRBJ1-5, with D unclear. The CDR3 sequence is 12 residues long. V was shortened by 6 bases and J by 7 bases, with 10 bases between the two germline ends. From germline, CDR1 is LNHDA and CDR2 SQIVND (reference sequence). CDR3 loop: CASRTGEQPQHF. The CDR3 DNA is TGTGCCAGTAGGACGGGCGAACAGCCCCAGCATTTT. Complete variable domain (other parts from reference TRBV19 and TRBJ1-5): DGGITQSPKYLFRKEGQNVTLSCEQNLNHDAMYWYRQDPGQGLRLIYYSQIVNDFQKGDIAEGYSVSREKKESFPLTVTSAQKNPTAFYLCASRTGEQPQHFGDGTRLSIL.

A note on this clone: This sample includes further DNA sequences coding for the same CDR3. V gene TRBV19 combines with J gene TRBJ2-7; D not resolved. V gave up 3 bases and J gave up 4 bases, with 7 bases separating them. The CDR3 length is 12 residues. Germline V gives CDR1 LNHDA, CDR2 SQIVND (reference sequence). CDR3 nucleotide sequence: TGTGCCAGTAGTATCCGTGGTTACGAGCAGTACTTC. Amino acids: CASSIRGYEQYF. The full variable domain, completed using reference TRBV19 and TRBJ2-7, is DGGITQSPKYLFRKEGQNVTLSCEQNLNHDAMYWYRQDPGQGLRLIYYSQIVNDFQKGDIAEGYSVSREKKESFPLTVTSAQKNPTAFYLCASSIRGYEQYFGPGTRLTVT.

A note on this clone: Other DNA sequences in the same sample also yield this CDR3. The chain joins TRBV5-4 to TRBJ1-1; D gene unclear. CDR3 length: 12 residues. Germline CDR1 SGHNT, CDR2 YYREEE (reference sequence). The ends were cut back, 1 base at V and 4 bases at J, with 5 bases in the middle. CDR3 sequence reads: CASSLTSTEAFF. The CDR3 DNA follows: TGTGCCAGCAGCTTGACATCCACTGAAGCTTTCTTT.

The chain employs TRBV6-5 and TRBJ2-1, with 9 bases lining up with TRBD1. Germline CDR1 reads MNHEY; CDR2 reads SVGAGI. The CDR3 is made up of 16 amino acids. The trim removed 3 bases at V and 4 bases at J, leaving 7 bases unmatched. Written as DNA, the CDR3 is TGTGCCAGCAGTTATTCCGGGACAGGGCATTACAATGAGCAGTTCTTC. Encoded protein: CASSYSGTGHYNEQFF.

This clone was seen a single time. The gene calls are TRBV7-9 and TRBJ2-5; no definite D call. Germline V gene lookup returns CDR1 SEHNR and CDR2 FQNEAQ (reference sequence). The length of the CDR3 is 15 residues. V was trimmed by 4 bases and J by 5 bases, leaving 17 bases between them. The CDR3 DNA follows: TGTGCCAGCAGCTCGAGCCCGGGTCCGAAGGAGACCCAGTACTTC. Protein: CASSSSPGPKETQYF.

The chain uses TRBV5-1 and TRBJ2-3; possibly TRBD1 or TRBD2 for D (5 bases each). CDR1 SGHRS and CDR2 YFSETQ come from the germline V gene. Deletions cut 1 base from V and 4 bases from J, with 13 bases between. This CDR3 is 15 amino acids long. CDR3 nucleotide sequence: TGCGCCAGCAGCTTGCAGGGAGTCAAAGCAGATACGCAGTATTTT. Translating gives CASSLQGVKADTQYF. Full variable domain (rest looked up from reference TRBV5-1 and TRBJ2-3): KAGVTQTPRYLIKTRGQQVTLSCSPISGHRSVSWYQQTPGQGLQFLFEYFSETQRNKGNFPGRFSGRQFSNSRSEMNVSTLELGDSALYLCASSLQGVKADTQYFGPGTRLTVL.

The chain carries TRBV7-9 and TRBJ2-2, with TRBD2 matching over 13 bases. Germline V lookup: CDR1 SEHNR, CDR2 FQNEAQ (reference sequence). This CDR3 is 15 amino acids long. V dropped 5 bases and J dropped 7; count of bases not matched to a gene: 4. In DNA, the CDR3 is TGTGCCAGCAGCCGGACTAGCGGGAGCATCGGGGAGCTGTTTTTT. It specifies CASSRTSGSIGELFF.

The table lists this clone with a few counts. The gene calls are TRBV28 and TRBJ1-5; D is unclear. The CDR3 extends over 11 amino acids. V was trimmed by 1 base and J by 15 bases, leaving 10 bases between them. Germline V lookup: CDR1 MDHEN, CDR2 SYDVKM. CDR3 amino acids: CASSLSGPLHF. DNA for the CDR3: TGTGCCAGCAGTTTATCCGGGCCACTGCATTTT. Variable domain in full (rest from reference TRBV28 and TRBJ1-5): DVKVTQSSRYLVKRTGEKVFLECVQDMDHENMFWYRQDPGLGLRLIYFSYDVKMKEKGDIPEGYSVSREKKERFSLILESASTNQTSMYLCASSLSGPLHFGDGTRLSIL.

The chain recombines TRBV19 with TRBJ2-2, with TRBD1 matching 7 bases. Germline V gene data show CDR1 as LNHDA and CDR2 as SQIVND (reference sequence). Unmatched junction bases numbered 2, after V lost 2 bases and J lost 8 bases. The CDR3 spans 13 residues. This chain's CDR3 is CASSIYRGGELFF. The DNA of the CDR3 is TGTGCCAGTAGTATATACAGGGGTGGGGAGCTGTTTTTT.

The CDR3 sequence is CASSRDADRNEQFF. CDR3 nucleotide sequence: TGTGCCAGCAGCCGGGACGCAGATAGAAATGAGCAGTTCTTC. The genes are TRBV5-8 and TRBJ2-1; tentatively, D is TRBD1 or TRBD2 (5 bases each). The CDR3 length is 14 residues. Germline lookup yields CDR1 SGHTS and CDR2 YDEGEE. V was trimmed by 4 bases and J by 7 bases, leaving 15 bases between them.

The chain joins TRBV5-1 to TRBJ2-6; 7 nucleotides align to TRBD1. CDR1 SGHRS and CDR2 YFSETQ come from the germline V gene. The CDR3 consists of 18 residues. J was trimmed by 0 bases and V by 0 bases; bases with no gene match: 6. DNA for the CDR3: TGCGCCAGCAGCTTGGGACAGGGATGGACCTCTGGGGCCAACGTCCTGACTTTC. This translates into CASSLGQGWTSGANVLTF.

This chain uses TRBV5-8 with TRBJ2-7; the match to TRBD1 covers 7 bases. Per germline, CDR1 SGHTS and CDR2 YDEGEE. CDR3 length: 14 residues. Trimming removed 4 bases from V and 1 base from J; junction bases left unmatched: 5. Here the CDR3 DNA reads TGTGCCAGCAGCACTCCAGGGGGATCCTACGAGCAGTACTTC. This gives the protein CASSTPGGSYEQYF.

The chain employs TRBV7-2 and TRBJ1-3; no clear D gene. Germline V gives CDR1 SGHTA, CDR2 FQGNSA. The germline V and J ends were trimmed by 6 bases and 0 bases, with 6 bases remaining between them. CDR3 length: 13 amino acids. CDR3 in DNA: TGTGCCAGCAGGCCAAGCTCTGGAAACACCATATATTTT. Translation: CASRPSSGNTIYF.

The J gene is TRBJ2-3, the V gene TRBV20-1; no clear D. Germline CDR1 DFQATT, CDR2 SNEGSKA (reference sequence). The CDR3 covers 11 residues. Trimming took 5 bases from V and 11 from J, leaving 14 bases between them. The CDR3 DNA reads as TGCAGTGCTCCCCGTTTCAAGAGGCAGTATTTT. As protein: CSAPRFKRQYF.

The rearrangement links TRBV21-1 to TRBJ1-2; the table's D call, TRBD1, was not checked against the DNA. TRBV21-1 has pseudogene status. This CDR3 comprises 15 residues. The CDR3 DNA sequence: TGTGCCAGCAGCAAACGAAAACAGGGGGCATTTGGCTACACCTTC. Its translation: CASSKRKQGAFGYTF.

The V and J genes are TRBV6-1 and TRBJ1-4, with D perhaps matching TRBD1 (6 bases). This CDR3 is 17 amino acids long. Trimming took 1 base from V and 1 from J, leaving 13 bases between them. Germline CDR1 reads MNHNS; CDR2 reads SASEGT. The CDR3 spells CASSEVWAGVTNEKLFF. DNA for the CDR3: TGTGCCAGCAGTGAAGTGTGGGCAGGGGTAACTAATGAAAAACTGTTTTTT.

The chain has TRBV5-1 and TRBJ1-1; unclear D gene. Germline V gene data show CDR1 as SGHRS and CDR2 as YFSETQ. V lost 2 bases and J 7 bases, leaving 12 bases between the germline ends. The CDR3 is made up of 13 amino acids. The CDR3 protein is CASSLRQDGEAFF. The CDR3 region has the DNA TGCGCCAGCAGCTTACGGCAGGATGGTGAAGCTTTCTTT.

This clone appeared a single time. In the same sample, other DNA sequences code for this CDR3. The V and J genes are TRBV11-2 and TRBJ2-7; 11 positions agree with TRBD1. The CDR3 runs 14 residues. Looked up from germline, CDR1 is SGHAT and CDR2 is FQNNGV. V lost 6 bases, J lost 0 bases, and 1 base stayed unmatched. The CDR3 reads CASRGTGGSYEQYF. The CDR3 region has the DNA TGTGCCAGCAGGGGGACAGGGGGCTCCTACGAGCAGTACTTC.

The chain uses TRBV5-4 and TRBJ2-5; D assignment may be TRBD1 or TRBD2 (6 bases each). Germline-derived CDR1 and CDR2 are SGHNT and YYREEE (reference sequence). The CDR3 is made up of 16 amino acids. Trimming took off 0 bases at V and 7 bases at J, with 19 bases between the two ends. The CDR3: CASSLEGSPGAGTQYF. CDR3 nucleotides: TGTGCCAGCAGCTTGGAAGGTTCACCGGGGGCGGGGACCCAGTACTTC.

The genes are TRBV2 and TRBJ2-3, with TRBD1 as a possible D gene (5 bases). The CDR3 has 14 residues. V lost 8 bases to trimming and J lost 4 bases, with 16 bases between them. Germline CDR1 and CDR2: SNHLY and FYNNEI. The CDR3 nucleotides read TGTGCCAGCCCCAGGGTAGTCCAAGCAGATACGCAGTATTTT. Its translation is CASPRVVQADTQYF.

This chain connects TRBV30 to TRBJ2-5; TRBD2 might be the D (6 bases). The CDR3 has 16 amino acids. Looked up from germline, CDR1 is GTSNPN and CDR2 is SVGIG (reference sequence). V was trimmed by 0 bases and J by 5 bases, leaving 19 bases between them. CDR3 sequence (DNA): TGTGCCTGGAGTGTAGGGGTTACGGGAGTCGGGGAGACCCAGTACTTC. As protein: CAWSVGVTGVGETQYF.

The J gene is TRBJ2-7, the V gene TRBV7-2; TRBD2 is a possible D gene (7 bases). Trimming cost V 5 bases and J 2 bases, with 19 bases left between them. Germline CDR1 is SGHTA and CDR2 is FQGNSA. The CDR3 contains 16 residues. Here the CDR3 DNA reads TGTGCCAGCAGCGGCGGGTGGAGGGGGGGAACCTACGAGCAGTACTTC. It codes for CASSGGWRGGTYEQYF. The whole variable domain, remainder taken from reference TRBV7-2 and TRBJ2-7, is GAGVSQSPSNKVTEKGKDVELRCDPISGHTALYWYRQSLGQGLEFLIYFQGNSAPDKSGLPSDRFSAERTGGSVSTLTIQRTQQEDSAVYLCASSGGWRGGTYEQYFGPGTRLTVT.

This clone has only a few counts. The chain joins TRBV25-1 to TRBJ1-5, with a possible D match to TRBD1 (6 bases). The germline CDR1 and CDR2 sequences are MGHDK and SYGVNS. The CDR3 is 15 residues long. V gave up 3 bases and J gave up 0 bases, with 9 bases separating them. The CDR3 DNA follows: TGTGCCAGCAGTGAGGGACACCTTAGCAATCAGCCCCAGCATTTT. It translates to CASSEGHLSNQPQHF.

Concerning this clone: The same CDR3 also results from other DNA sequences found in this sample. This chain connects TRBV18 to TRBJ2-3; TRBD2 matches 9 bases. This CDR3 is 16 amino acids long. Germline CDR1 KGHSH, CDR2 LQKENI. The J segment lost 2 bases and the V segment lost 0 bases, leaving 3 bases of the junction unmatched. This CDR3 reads CASSPPGGRATDTQYF. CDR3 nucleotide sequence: TGTGCCAGCTCACCACCCGGCGGGAGGGCCACAGATACGCAGTATTTT.